This T cell receptor beta chain emerged from a study of persistence of HIV-infected CD4 T cells. The germline gives CDR1 MGHRA, CDR2 YSYEKL. Trimming cost V 1 base and J 6 bases; bases outside gene matches: 2. The CDR3 contains 15 residues. This nonspecific control used anti-CD3/anti-CD28 bead stimulation of CD4+ T cells. CD4+ T cells upregulating both CD40 ligand and CD69 were sorted as responding cells. Points on this clone: What it binds is unknown.

The libraries were made with immunoSEQ version 4 in survey mode. Template was genomic DNA at 7.5 to 10 ng/uL, with up to roughly 1 ug used per sample. Assay used: immunoSEQ multiplex PCR; TCRdb lists only in-frame clones, some missing. In the table there are about 45,000 clones, 70% to 90% of which are singletons. This TCR derives from an adult woman with HIV who was CMV-seropositive. Material: CD4+ T cells sorted from PBMCs after roughly 19-hour stimulation, obtained from a patient who received antiretroviral therapy. This sequence joins TRBV4-1 and TRBJ1-6; 8 positions match TRBD1. CDR3 sequence (DNA): TGCGCCAGCAGCCAAGCCGGGACAGGTAATTCACCCCTCCACTTT. It translates to CASSQAGTGNSPLHF.